This T cell receptor beta chain was obtained from a study of T cell responses to AZD1222 COVID-19 vaccine. General study results and limits: Vaccine-associated CD4 TCRs ranged over spike, dominating at 160-218 and 743-854. At study baseline, merely a handful of AZD1222 recipients were seropositive.

Regarding this clone: Its antigen remains unknown.

CDR1 SNHLY and CDR2 FYNNEI come from the germline V gene. The ends lost 6 bases at V and 5 bases at J; junction bases unmatched: 9. This CDR3 is built from 14 residues. The repertoire was sequenced with immunoSEQ multiplex PCR; TCRdb's copy has only in-frame clones and lacks some. Of approximately 81,000 clones listed, about 89% are singletons. The TCR originated in an adult in good health. The source material was peripheral blood, sampled on day 0 of MenACWY control vaccination. The chain links TRBV2 to TRBJ1-2, with 7 bases that match TRBD1. The CDR3 reads CASRGTGAGYGYTF. DNA for the CDR3: TGTGCCAGCAGAGGAACAGGGGCGGGGTATGGCTACACCTTC.